Sequencing of this TCR beta chain was carried out in a study of blood T cell repertoires in COVID-19. In the study overall: The study drew acute and convalescent COVID-19 samples from the United States, Italy and Spain.

Here immunoSEQ multiplex PCR was the method, and the copy in TCRdb shows in-frame clones only, minus some. The sample contains around 450,000 clones, about 92% of which appear only once. CDR1 and CDR2 (germline): MDHEN, SYDVKM. The CDR3 is made up of 16 amino acids. J lost 0 bases, V lost 6 bases, and 10 bases had no gene match. This rearrangement joins TRBV28 to TRBJ2-7; 8 bases map to TRBD1. Specimen: PBMCs or T cells enriched from blood (not recorded which). The sequence derives from a man between 18 and 35 years old who had recovered from COVID-19. CDR3 DNA sequence: TGTGCCAGCAGCCCTCAGGGGGCAGCCGCCTCCTACGAGCAGTACTTC. It encodes CASSPQGAAASYEQYF.